A selection of T cell receptor beta chains follows, all from one sample in a study of T cell responses to AZD1222 COVID-19 vaccine. The protocol was immunoSEQ multiplex PCR, while the TCRdb copy is restricted to in-frame clones and leaves out a portion. The data hold tens of thousands of clones, with 87% observed a single time. Sequencing was performed on peripheral blood, taken 28 days after the second AZD1222 dose. The receptors were sampled from an adult who received the AZD1222 COVID-19 vaccine. The CDR3 runs from the conserved cysteine through the conserved F or W. The D gene is left open where the match is weak. Size is stated for part of the rows, as once, few or many counts, or as a class when the clone is expanded.

TRBV5-6	NA	TRBJ1-1	NA	CASSLEPNTEAFF	TGTGCCAGCAGCTTGGAGCCTAACACTGAAGCTTTCTTT
TRBV4-1	NA	TRBJ2-3	NA	CASSQGSRERGTDTQYF	TGCGCCAGCAGCCAAGGGAGTCGGGAGAGGGGCACAGATACGCAGTATTTT
TRBV2	NA	TRBJ2-7	NA	CASSARYEQYF	TGTGCCAGCAGTGCTCGTTACGAGCAGTACTTC
TRBV7-3	NA	TRBJ2-1	NA	CASSRDVVENEQFF	TGTGCCAGCAGCCGCGACGTAGTGGAGAATGAGCAGTTCTTC
TRBV7-9	NA	TRBJ2-1	NA	CALGDPGGNNEQFF	TGTGCCCTGGGGGACCCTGGAGGCAACAATGAGCAGTTCTTC
TRBV3-1/TRBV3-2	TRBD2	TRBJ2-1	NA	CASSQGGSVSTEQFF	TGTGCCAGCAGCCAGGGCGGGAGTGTTTCGACTGAGCAGTTCTTC
TRBV9	NA	TRBJ1-1	once	CASSVGTLLGDTEAFF	TGTGCCAGCAGCGTAGGGACCCTGCTCGGGGACACTGAAGCTTTCTTT
TRBV18	TRBD1	TRBJ1-2	NA	CASSPSQSAGGGYTF	TGTGCCAGCTCACCCTCTCAGTCTGCAGGGGGTGGCTACACCTTC
TRBV6-2/TRBV6-3	TRBD1	TRBJ2-7	few	CASSQLGTGFYEQYF	TGTGCCAGCAGCCAACTAGGGACAGGGTTCTACGAGCAGTACTTC
TRBV28	TRBD1	TRBJ2-2	NA	CASSSYRGTGELFF	TGTGCCAGCAGTTCTTACAGGGGAACCGGGGAGCTGTTTTTT
TRBV5-1	TRBD1	TRBJ1-2	once	CASSLTGGSGYTF	TGCGCCAGCAGCTTGACAGGGGGCTCTGGCTACACCTTC
TRBV7-4	NA	TRBJ2-7	NA	CASSSTSDRRFTYEQYF	TGTGCCAGCAGCTCTACATCCGACCGCCGCTTTACCTACGAGCAGTACTTC
TRBV30	TRBD1	TRBJ2-3	NA	CAWRRDSSTDTQYF	TGTGCCTGGCGTAGGGACAGTAGCACAGATACGCAGTATTTT
TRBV19	TRBD1	TRBJ2-3	NA	CASSSITRGLGDTQYF	TGTGCCAGTAGTTCCATAACCAGGGGGCTTGGAGATACGCAGTATTTT
TRBV3-1/TRBV3-2	NA	TRBJ2-2	NA	CASSQRGGTNTGELFF	TGTGCCAGCAGCCAACGTGGCGGGACGAACACCGGGGAGCTGTTTTTT
TRBV18	TRBD1	TRBJ2-3	once	CASSPVSTGGGTDTQYF	TGTGCCAGCTCACCCGTGTCGACAGGGGGCGGAACAGATACGCAGTATTTT
TRBV12-3/TRBV12-4	NA	TRBJ1-1	once	CASSRQENTEAFF	TGTGCCAGCAGTCGACAGGAGAACACTGAAGCTTTCTTT
TRBV3-1/TRBV3-2	NA	TRBJ2-2	NA	CASSRQRTGPRTGELFF	TGTGCCAGCAGTCGACAAAGAACGGGACCGCGCACCGGGGAGCTGTTTTTT
TRBV28	NA	TRBJ1-4	NA	CASSPPGEKLFF	TGTGCCAGCAGTCCCCCGGGGGAAAAACTGTTTTTT
TRBV28	NA	TRBJ1-5	NA	CASSSGGNQPQHF	TGTGCCAGCAGTAGCGGGGGCAATCAGCCCCAGCATTTT
TRBV5-1	TRBD1	TRBJ2-3	NA	CASSRGQGDTDTQYF	TGCGCCAGCAGCCGAGGACAGGGGGACACAGATACGCAGTATTTT
TRBV2	TRBD2	TRBJ2-7	NA	CASSVLAGGGEQYF	TGTGCCAGCAGTGTTCTAGCGGGAGGGGGCGAGCAGTACTTC
TRBV5-1	TRBD2	TRBJ2-3	NA	CASTRQLAGEGDTQYF	TGCGCCAGCACTCGGCAACTAGCGGGAGAGGGTGATACGCAGTATTTT
TRBV5-1	NA	TRBJ2-2	NA	CASSFGHPREELFF	TGCGCCAGCAGCTTCGGCCACCCAAGGGAGGAGCTGTTTTTT
TRBV6-2/TRBV6-3	NA	TRBJ2-1	NA	CASSRGLFSYNEQFF	TGTGCCAGCAGCCGTGGACTTTTCTCCTACAATGAGCAGTTCTTC
TRBV30	TRBD2	TRBJ2-5	once	CAWSTGSGGETQYF	TGTGCCTGGAGTACTGGGTCCGGGGGGGAGACCCAGTACTTC
TRBV6-5	TRBD1	TRBJ2-7	NA	CASSSTGFHEQYF	TGTGCCAGCAGCTCGACAGGGTTCCACGAGCAGTACTTC
TRBV18	TRBD2	TRBJ2-3	NA	CASSPVIRLATSTDTQYF	TGTGCCAGCTCACCCGTAATAAGACTAGCGACAAGCACAGATACGCAGTATTTT
TRBV19	NA	TRBJ2-5	NA	CATRRRFRETQYF	TGTGCCACCCGCCGGCGGTTTCGGGAGACCCAGTACTTC
TRBV19	NA	TRBJ1-6	NA	CASSIARESPLHF	TGTGCCAGTAGTATCGCCAGGGAATCACCCCTCCACTTT
TRBV6-5	TRBD1	TRBJ1-3	NA	CASTPGGANTIYF	TGTGCCAGCACCCCAGGGGGCGCGAACACCATATATTTT
TRBV5-1	TRBD1	TRBJ2-1	NA	CASSFRDSYNEQFF	TGCGCCAGCAGCTTCCGGGACAGCTACAATGAGCAGTTCTTC
TRBV11-2	TRBD2	TRBJ2-7	NA	CASSLGPPLAGGIEQYF	TGTGCCAGCAGCTTAGGCCCCCCCTTAGCGGGAGGCATCGAGCAGTACTTC
TRBV28	TRBD2	TRBJ2-2	NA	CASSLGLAGESSPGELFF	TGTGCCAGCAGCCTGGGACTAGCGGGTGAATCCTCCCCCGGGGAGCTGTTTTTT
TRBV28	NA	TRBJ1-1	few	CASSPSGLSIMNTEAFF	TGTGCCAGCAGTCCCTCGGGGCTGTCGATTATGAACACTGAAGCTTTCTTT
TRBV24-1	NA	TRBJ2-3	NA	CATGRRNTDTQYF	TGTGCCACCGGGCGTCGAAACACAGATACGCAGTATTTT
TRBV5-1	NA	TRBJ1-1	NA	CASSLAQGRTEAFF	TGCGCCAGCAGCTTGGCCCAGGGGAGGACTGAAGCTTTCTTT
TRBV4-1	NA	TRBJ1-2	NA	CASSQGGASWGYTF	TGCGCCAGCAGCCAAGGGGGTGCCTCTTGGGGCTACACCTTC
TRBV5-4	NA	TRBJ2-7	NA	CASSLGTLSSYEQYF	TGTGCCAGCAGCTTAGGGACCTTGAGCTCCTACGAGCAGTACTTC
TRBV4-1	NA	TRBJ2-7	NA	CASSQEGARALYF	TGCGCCAGCAGCCAAGAGGGGGCTAGGGCATTGTACTTC
TRBV15	NA	TRBJ1-2	NA	CATSRDMGASGYGYTF	TGTGCCACCAGCAGAGATATGGGAGCGAGCGGGTATGGCTACACCTTC
TRBV15	TRBD2	TRBJ2-1	NA	CATSREGGRGGNEQFF	TGTGCCACCAGCAGAGAGGGCGGGAGAGGTGGTAATGAGCAGTTCTTC
TRBV7-2	TRBD2	TRBJ2-3	NA	CASSLVGTSGRAFTDTQYF	TGTGCCAGCAGCTTAGTAGGGACTAGCGGGAGGGCCTTCACAGATACGCAGTATTTT
TRBV12-3/TRBV12-4	NA	TRBJ2-5	NA	CASSLWLGETQYF	TGTGCCAGCAGTTTATGGTTGGGGGAGACCCAGTACTTC
TRBV11-2	NA	TRBJ1-1	few	CASSLGTVRNTEAFF	TGTGCCAGCAGCTTAGGTACAGTTCGGAACACTGAAGCTTTCTTT
TRBV28	TRBD1	TRBJ2-7	NA	CASSLRWTGGYEQYF	TGTGCCAGCAGTCTGAGGTGGACAGGGGGCTACGAGCAGTACTTC
TRBV4-1	NA	TRBJ2-6	NA	CASSQDRSGSSGANVLTF	TGCGCCAGCAGCCAAGATCGTTCAGGCAGCTCTGGGGCCAACGTCCTGACTTTC
TRBV5-4	NA	TRBJ1-2	NA	CASSPGTFAGNYGYTF	TGTGCCAGCAGCCCTGGGACGTTCGCGGGTAACTATGGCTACACCTTC
TRBV5-6	TRBD2	TRBJ2-2	few	CASSLRTSGVRTGELFF	TGTGCCAGCAGCCTGCGGACTAGCGGGGTGAGGACCGGGGAGCTGTTTTTT
TRBV2	TRBD1	TRBJ2-7	NA	CASSEQGAREQYF	TGTGCCAGCAGTGAGCAGGGGGCGAGGGAGCAGTACTTC
TRBV3-1/TRBV3-2	NA	TRBJ1-4	NA	CASSQEGLGAKNEKLFF	TGTGCCAGCAGCCAAGAGGGGTTAGGGGCCAAAAATGAAAAACTGTTTTTT
TRBV12-3/TRBV12-4	TRBD1	TRBJ1-2	NA	CASSLDRVQGYTF	TGTGCCAGCAGTCTAGACAGGGTTCAGGGCTACACCTTC
TRBV19	NA	TRBJ1-1	NA	CASSIPGVNTEAFF	TGTGCCAGTAGTATACCGGGGGTGAACACTGAAGCTTTCTTT
TRBV2	NA	TRBJ1-4	NA	CASRVTRLTHEKLFF	TGTGCCAGCAGGGTGACAAGATTAACGCATGAAAAACTGTTTTTT
TRBV28	TRBD2	TRBJ2-3	few	CASSPWTSASTDTQYF	TGTGCCAGCAGTCCCTGGACTAGCGCTAGCACAGATACGCAGTATTTT
TRBV7-9	NA	TRBJ2-7	NA	CASSSYYEQYF	TGTGCCAGCAGCTCCTATTACGAGCAGTACTTC
TRBV18	NA	TRBJ2-7	NA	CASSPPGAYEQYF	TGTGCCAGCTCACCTCCTGGGGCCTACGAGCAGTACTTC